This is a list of T cell receptor beta chains from one sample in a study of T cell repertoires in ileal Crohn's disease. The assay was immunoSEQ multiplex PCR, and TCRdb's table has in-frame clones only and misses some. The sample has roughly 31,000 clones; 80% are singletons. The sequenced sample consisted of ileal tissue. The receptors originated from an adult with Crohn's disease. CDR3s include the opening cysteine and the closing phenylalanine or tryptophan. A D gene is named only where the DNA matches it firmly. Some rows have no size entry. The others give once, few or many, or a class for an expanded clone.

v_gene,j_gene,d_gene,abundance,CDR3aa,CDR3nt
TRBV6-4,TRBJ2-1,.,.,CASSRGGSYNEQFF,TGTGCCAGCAGCAGGGGTGGATCCTACAATGAGCAGTTCTTC
TRBV6-4,TRBJ2-1,.,.,CASRGPSAGYMNEQFF,TGTGCCAGCAGGGGACCCTCGGCGGGATATATGAATGAGCAGTTCTTC
TRBV4-1,TRBJ1-1,.,.,CASGRQADSMNTEAFF,TGCGCCAGCGGGCGACAGGCAGATTCCATGAACACTGAAGCTTTCTTT
TRBV7-3,TRBJ1-2,TRBD1,.,CASSSRPGTGGGGYTF,TGTGCCAGCAGCTCCAGACCCGGGACAGGGGGAGGGGGCTACACCTTC
TRBV6-5,TRBJ1-6,TRBD1,.,CATSRDRDNSPLHF,TGTGCCACCAGCCGGGACAGGGATAATTCACCCCTCCACTTT
TRBV27,TRBJ1-2,TRBD1,.,CASRGQGNNYGYTF,TGTGCCAGCAGAGGACAGGGGAATAACTATGGCTACACCTTC
TRBV19,TRBJ1-3,.,.,CASSGQRSGNTIYF,TGTGCCAGTAGTGGACAGCGCTCTGGAAACACCATATATTTT
TRBV5-1,TRBJ2-7,TRBD2,few,CASKEAGGHEQYF,TGCGCCAGCAAAGAGGCGGGGGGCCACGAGCAGTACTTC
TRBV15,TRBJ1-2,.,.,CATSRDSGRGDGYTF,TGTGCCACCAGCAGAGATAGCGGGCGTGGGGATGGCTACACCTTC
TRBV10-3,TRBJ2-5,TRBD2,once,CAAGLAGETQYF,TGTGCCGCGGGACTAGCGGGAGAGACCCAGTACTTC
TRBV29-1,TRBJ1-2,TRBD1,.,CSAWTGGVYGYTF,TGCAGCGCCTGGACAGGGGGCGTCTATGGCTACACCTTC
TRBV11-2,TRBJ1-6,.,.,CASSLVRAGGHYNSPLHF,TGTGCCAGCAGCTTAGTCCGTGCGGGGGGCCACTATAATTCACCCCTCCACTTT
TRBV15,TRBJ2-3,TRBD2,few,CATSTLKRGGTDTQYF,TGTGCCACCAGCACGTTGAAGCGGGGGGGCACAGATACGCAGTATTTT
TRBV4-1,TRBJ2-3,.,.,CASSLRDFSTDTQYF,TGCGCCAGCAGCCTTCGGGACTTTAGCACAGATACGCAGTATTTT
TRBV20-1,TRBJ2-5,TRBD2,few,CSANPGLGMYF,TGCAGTGCCAACCCGGGACTAGGGATGTACTTC
TRBV6-1,TRBJ2-1,TRBD2,.,CASKTSELYNEQFF,TGTGCCAGCAAAACTAGCGAGTTGTACAATGAGCAGTTCTTC
TRBV4-1,TRBJ2-7,TRBD1,.,CASSPGTGRSYEQYF,TGCGCCAGCAGCCCAGGGACAGGGCGCTCCTACGAGCAGTACTTC
TRBV30,TRBJ2-7,TRBD1,.,CAWSAQGAIEQYF,TGTGCCTGGAGCGCACAGGGGGCTATCGAGCAGTACTTC
TRBV5-4,TRBJ2-7,TRBD2,.,CASSPRGGGGDYEQYF,TGTGCCAGCAGCCCCCGCGGGGGGGGAGGGGATTACGAGCAGTACTTC
TRBV9,TRBJ2-7,TRBD2,.,CASSPRLAGAANEQYF,TGTGCCAGCAGCCCACGACTAGCGGGGGCCGCTAACGAGCAGTACTTC
TRBV5-1,TRBJ2-7,TRBD2,.,CASRGGSGYEQYF,TGCGCCAGCCGGGGGGGCAGCGGCTACGAGCAGTACTTC
TRBV19,TRBJ1-6,.,.,CARNPLDLVEDSPLHF,TGTGCCAGAAACCCCCTCGATTTGGTGGAGGATTCACCCCTCCACTTT